This passage covers 16 T cell receptor beta chains from one sample sequenced in a study of glioma-infiltrating T cells. Amplification of TCR alpha and beta CDR3 regions from RNA used iRepertoire nested multiplex PCR. TCRdb re-called the multiplex PCR reads through MiXCR, storing one row per CDR3 protein. The sample has approximately 90,000 distinct CDR3 sequences; approximately 22% are singletons. Sequenced input: glioma tissue, nonneoplastic brain tissue, or PBMCs (not recorded which). These receptor sequences come from a human donor with low-grade glioma or glioblastoma, undergoing nonglioma brain surgery, or in good health (not recorded which).

This clonotype was counted ten times or more. The chain joins TRBV18 to TRBJ2-5, with D unresolved. The germline gives CDR1 KGHSH, CDR2 LQKENI. V was cut by 3 bases and J by 0 bases, with 2 bases left in between. This CDR3 spans 12 amino acids. In DNA form, the CDR3 reads TGTGCCAGCTCACCGTACCAAGAGACCCAGTACTTC. Translated, it gives CASSPYQETQYF.

This clonotype turned up a few times. The gene calls are TRBV12-3 or TRBV12-4 and TRBJ1-5; D is possibly TRBD1 (5 bases). This CDR3 is 16 amino acids long. Trimming pared 4 bases from V and 7 bases from J, leaving 20 bases between. The CDR3 DNA sequence: TGTGCCAGCAGTTACTCTGCGACGGGGGGTGGGCAGCCCCAGCATTTT. Translated, it gives CASSYSATGGGQPQHF.

Turning to this clonotype: At one end the junction does not follow the germline gene, possibly because of a read error. V usage is TRBV4-3 and J usage is TRBJ1-1; D may be TRBD1 (6 bases). CDR1 and CDR2 (germline): LGHNA, YSLEER. The CDR3 is 14 amino acids. CDR3: CASSQRGKNAEAFF. DNA for the CDR3: TGCGCCAGCAGTCAAAGGGGGAAGAACGCTGAAGCTTTCTTT.

This clonotype was counted ten times or more. The chain has TRBV27 and TRBJ2-7; 9 bases match TRBD1. Trimming cost V 4 bases and J 1 base; bases outside gene matches: 5. The germline V gene encodes CDR1 MNHEY and CDR2 SMNVEV (reference sequence). This CDR3 has 15 residues. The CDR3: CASSSPGQGSYEQYF. The CDR3 coding sequence is TGTGCCAGCAGTTCTCCGGGACAGGGATCCTACGAGCAGTACTTC.

The sample holds many counts of this clonotype. The V and J genes are TRBV12-3 or TRBV12-4 and TRBJ1-3; D is unclear. The CDR3 is made up of 13 amino acids. Trimming stripped 0 bases from V and 6 bases from J, with 6 bases between. This chain's CDR3 is CASSLAPENTIYF. The CDR3 coding sequence is TGTGCCAGCAGTTTAGCGCCGGAAAACACCATATATTTT.

This clonotype was seen many times. The chain couples TRBV6-5 to TRBJ2-7, with TRBD1 as a possible D gene (6 bases). Trimming removed 2 bases from V and 7 bases from J, with 21 bases in between. This CDR3 is 16 amino acids long. Germline V CDR1 and CDR2: MNHEY, SVGAGI. The CDR3 nucleotides read TGTGCCAGCAGTTACAATAAAGGGACAAGGCGACCGGAGCAGTACTTC. It encodes CASSYNKGTRRPEQYF.

In its sample, this clonotype was seen many times. This sequence joins TRBV30 and TRBJ1-1; D may be TRBD1 (5 bases). This CDR3 contains 13 residues. V gave up 0 bases and J gave up 0 bases, with 5 bases separating them. Germline V CDR1 and CDR2: GTSNPN, SVGIG (reference sequence). The CDR3 DNA reads TGTGCCTGGAGTGTACAGGTGAACACTGAAGCTTTCTTT. This sequence encodes CAWSVQVNTEAFF.

In this sample, this clonotype turned up many times. The CDR3 here is CASSLRQSETQYF. The DNA for the CDR3 is TGTGCCAGCAGTTTACGACAGTCAGAGACCCAGTACTTC. The gene calls are TRBV12-3 or TRBV12-4 and TRBJ2-5; a weak D match, TRBD1 (5 bases). The CDR3 extends over 13 amino acids. V was pared by 2 bases and J by 4 bases, with 8 bases between.

About this clonotype itself: Being one base from a much bigger clone, this may be a read error. The chain has TRBV20-1 and TRBJ2-7, with 12 bases that match TRBD2. This CDR3 is built from 19 residues. Germline lookup yields CDR1 DFQATT and CDR2 SNEGSKA (reference sequence). The CDR3 DNA reads TGCAGTGCTAGGTCACTAGCGGGAGGTTTTTGGAAGGAGAATTACGAGCATTACTTC. It encodes CSARSLAGGFWKENYEHYF.

This clonotype has more than one count but fewer than ten. The chain has TRBV19 and TRBJ2-1; D is tentatively TRBD1 or TRBD2 (5 bases each). This CDR3 region has 17 residues. CDR1 LNHDA and CDR2 SQIVND come from the germline V gene (reference sequence). The V end was cut by 1 base, the J end by 4 bases, with 17 bases between. As DNA, the CDR3 is TGTGCCAGTAGTATAGGCGGCTCCCGGGGCGTTTACAATGAGCAGTTCTTC. This encodes CASSIGGSRGVYNEQFF. Looking up the rest from reference TRBV19 and TRBJ2-1 gives the full variable domain: DGGITQSPKYLFRKEGQNVTLSCEQNLNHDAMYWYRQDPGQGLRLIYYSQIVNDFQKGDIAEGYSVSREKKESFPLTVTSAQKNPTAFYLCASSIGGSRGVYNEQFFGPGTRLTVL.

Worth noting for this clonotype: This may come from a read error, since a much larger clone is one base off. The chain couples TRBV18 to TRBJ1-5; D ambiguous. This CDR3 is 17 amino acids long. Per germline, CDR1 KGHSH and CDR2 LQKENI. Trimming removed 3 bases at V and 3 bases at J, with 18 bases between. The CDR3 DNA reads as TGTGCCAGCTCACCCTGGATGGGATCATGGGACAATCAGCCCCAGCATTTT. Its protein is CASSPWMGSWDNQPQHF.

The genes are TRBV20-1 and TRBJ2-5, with D tentatively TRBD2 (5 bases). The CDR3 covers 12 residues. V lost 5 bases, J lost 0 bases, and 7 bases lay in between. Germline CDR1 DFQATT, CDR2 SNEGSKA (reference sequence). In DNA form, the CDR3 reads TGCAGTGCTTGGCGGGACCAAGAGACCCAGTACTTC. This gives the protein CSAWRDQETQYF.

The sample holds many counts of this clonotype. The chain carries TRBV6-1 and TRBJ1-5, with unresolved D. CDR3 length: 14 residues. From germline, CDR1 is MNHNS and CDR2 SASEGT. V shed 4 bases and J shed 3 bases, with 10 bases lying between them. In nucleotides, the CDR3 is TGTGCCAGCAGTGGAGAGCAGAACAATCAGCCCCAGCATTTT. Its protein is CASSGEQNNQPQHF.

The genes are TRBV4-2 and TRBJ2-7; D could derive from TRBD1 or TRBD2 (5 bases each). Germline V gives CDR1 LGHNA, CDR2 YNFKEQ. The V and J ends lost 4 bases and 3 bases respectively, with 13 bases between them. The CDR3 length is 14 residues. The CDR3, as DNA: TGTGCCAGCAGCCTCACGGGACGGGTCTACGAGCAGTACTTC. Amino acids: CASSLTGRVYEQYF.

Comment on this clonotype: An end of the junction differs from the germline gene, which may be a read error. This chain connects TRBV6-2 or TRBV6-3 to TRBJ1-1; D is undetermined. The CDR3 is made up of 13 amino acids. Germline V gene sequence: CDR1 MNHEY, CDR2 SVGEGT. CDR3: CARSYRGGTEAFF. The CDR3 bases are TGTGCCAGAAGTTACCGGGGAGGCACTGAAGCTTTCTTT.

This clonotype was observed at least ten times. The genes are TRBV5-4 and TRBJ1-4; TRBD1 aligns across 8 bases. The CDR3 is made up of 17 amino acids. Germline lookup yields CDR1 SGHNT and CDR2 YYREEE (reference sequence). The ends lost 2 bases at V and 8 bases at J; junction bases unmatched: 14. CDR3 protein: CASSLTGQGVYAEKLFF. Here the CDR3 DNA reads TGTGCCAGCAGCTTAACTGGACAGGGTGTCTATGCGGAAAAACTGTTTTTT.